These T cell receptor beta chains were read from a single sample in a study of T cell responses to AZD1222 COVID-19 vaccine. Assay: immunoSEQ multiplex PCR; the TCRdb copy retains only in-frame clones and omits some. The data show roughly 70,000 clones, 80% seen once. The sample here was peripheral blood, taken 28 days after the second AZD1222 dose. Receptor source: an adult who received the AZD1222 COVID-19 vaccine. Each CDR3 is given with its conserved first and last residue. D genes are given only for firm matches. Clone size is stated in some rows and not others, as once, few, many or a class when expanded.

v_call	j_call	clone_size	d_call	cdr3_length	cdr3_nt	cdr3_aa
TRBV6-1	TRBJ2-3	.	TRBD2	16	TGTGCCAGCAGTGGGGGTCCGACTAGCGGTGGAAATACGCAGTATTTT	CASSGGPTSGGNTQYF
TRBV7-8	TRBJ1-1	.	.	15	TGTGCCAGCAGCTTAGCTGACCCTAGGTACACTGAAGCTTTCTTT	CASSLADPRYTEAFF
TRBV10-2	TRBJ2-3	.	.	15	TGCGCCAGCAGTGCTATGGGACCCCCCGCAGATACGCAGTATTTT	CASSAMGPPADTQYF
TRBV7-2	TRBJ1-5	few	.	16	TGTGCCAGCAGCTTAACAGACAGTACGTACAATCAGCCCCAGCATTTT	CASSLTDSTYNQPQHF
TRBV5-8	TRBJ2-4	.	.	13	TGTGCCAGCAGCTTGCCCTCGAAAGACATTCAGTACTTC	CASSLPSKDIQYF
TRBV19	TRBJ1-6	.	TRBD1	15	TGTGCCAGTAGTACGGACAGGGAAGGTGGTTCACCCCTCCACTTT	CASSTDREGGSPLHF
TRBV2	TRBJ1-6	once	.	15	TGTGCCAGCAGTGCCCTAGTAGTAAATAATTCACCCCTCCACTTT	CASSALVVNNSPLHF
TRBV28	TRBJ1-6	.	.	13	TGTGCCAGCAGTTTAGGACAGTCCTTACCCCTCCACTTT	CASSLGQSLPLHF
TRBV2	TRBJ1-5	.	TRBD1	17	TGTGCCAGCAGTGGGCCGATACAGGGGAAGAGCAATCAGCCCCAGCATTTT	CASSGPIQGKSNQPQHF
TRBV7-9	TRBJ2-2	.	.	18	TGTGCCAGCAGCTTAACCGCCTTTGTCCGGGCGAACACCGGGGAGCTGTTTTTT	CASSLTAFVRANTGELFF
TRBV10-3	TRBJ1-2	.	.	13	TGTGCCATCAGTGACCTAGCTAACTATGGCTACACCTTC	CAISDLANYGYTF
TRBV7-9	TRBJ2-1	.	.	15	TGTGCCAGCAGCTTCCCAGGGCAGAACTTGAATGAGCAGTTCTTC	CASSFPGQNLNEQFF
TRBV6-5	TRBJ1-2	.	TRBD1	13	TGTGCCAGCAGGATCCAGGGGGCGAATAGCTACACCTTC	CASRIQGANSYTF
TRBV9	TRBJ2-1	many	.	14	TGTGCCAGCAGCACCCGGACAGATTACAATGAGCAGTTCTTC	CASSTRTDYNEQFF
TRBV5-1	TRBJ2-1	.	TRBD2	15	TGCGCCAGCAGTAACCTAGCGGGGGGGTCAGATGAGCAGTTCTTC	CASSNLAGGSDEQFF
TRBV6-5	TRBJ1-2	few	.	15	TGTGCCAGCAACCCGAGCGGGGGATTCAACTATGGCTACACCTTC	CASNPSGGFNYGYTF
TRBV9	TRBJ1-3	.	.	16	TGTGCCAGCAGCGTAGAGGGTGCAGGGGCGACCACCACCATATATTTT	CASSVEGAGATTTIYF
TRBV28	TRBJ1-5	.	TRBD1	14	TGTGCCAGCACCGATCAGGGGGGCAATCAGCCCCAGCATTTT	CASTDQGGNQPQHF
TRBV16	TRBJ1-6	.	TRBD1	14	TGTGCCAGCAGACAGGGACAGTTTAATTCACCCCTCCACTTT	CASRQGQFNSPLHF
TRBV4-1	TRBJ2-4	.	.	14	TGCGCCAGCAGCCAAGATGGCCAGGAAAACATTCAGTACTTC	CASSQDGQENIQYF
TRBV10-2	TRBJ2-2	once	.	14	TGCGCCAGCAGGTCGCAGGGGAACACCGGGGAGCTGTTTTTT	CASRSQGNTGELFF
TRBV7-9	TRBJ2-1	few	.	16	TGTGCCAGCAGCCCCAGGGGGGATACCCTCTACAATGAGCAGTTCTTC	CASSPRGDTLYNEQFF
TRBV2	TRBJ2-4	.	.	16	TGTGCCAGCAGTGTTGGTTCCACGGTAGCCAAAAACATTCAGTACTTC	CASSVGSTVAKNIQYF
TRBV29-1	TRBJ1-1	.	.	13	TGCAGCGTTGATATATGGGACGGCCTAGAAGCTTTCTTT	CSVDIWDGLEAFF
TRBV10-3	TRBJ2-2	.	.	11	TGTGCCATCAAGCACACCGGGGAGCTGTTTTTT	CAIKHTGELFF
TRBV19	TRBJ2-7	.	TRBD1	12	TGTGCCAGTGGCGGACAGGGATACGAGCAGTACTTC	CASGGQGYEQYF
TRBV6-5	TRBJ1-2	.	.	14	TGTGCCAGCAGTTCCTGGACACTGAACTATGGCTACACCTTC	CASSSWTLNYGYTF
TRBV14	TRBJ1-2	.	TRBD1	14	TGTGCCAGCAGCCGGGACAGGGGGCTGTATGGCTACACCTTC	CASSRDRGLYGYTF
TRBV5-6	TRBJ1-1	.	.	12	TGTGCCAGCAGCCTGCCTAGAACTGAAGCTTTCTTT	CASSLPRTEAFF
TRBV7-2	TRBJ2-5	once	.	14	TGTGCCAGCAGCTTACCATATTCCAAAGAGACCCAGTACTTC	CASSLPYSKETQYF
TRBV9	TRBJ1-1	.	.	13	TGTGCCAGCAGCGTGGAGGACAGATTTGAAGCTTTCTTT	CASSVEDRFEAFF
TRBV23-1	TRBJ1-4	.	.	19	TGCGCCAGCAGTCAAAAGGACAGAATATACGTCGCAACTAATGAAAAACTGTTTTTT	CASSQKDRIYVATNEKLFF
TRBV29-1	TRBJ1-2	.	TRBD1	12	TGCAGCGTTTCGACAGGGAACTATGGCTACACCTTC	CSVSTGNYGYTF
TRBV21-1	TRBJ1-4	.	.	14	TGTGCCAGCAGCAAATGGCTCTGGGGGGAAAAACTGTTTTTT	CASSKWLWGEKLFF
TRBV7-2	TRBJ2-1	.	.	13	TGTGCCAGCAGGACCGGGACAAGGAATGAGCAGTTCTTC	CASRTGTRNEQFF
TRBV30	TRBJ2-5	.	TRBD1	14	TGTGCCTGGGACAGGGGACCTTCCCAAGAGACCCAGTACTTC	CAWDRGPSQETQYF
TRBV30	TRBJ1-2	few	TRBD1	13	TGTGCCTGGAGCCGGGACAGACCCCATGGCTACACCTTC	CAWSRDRPHGYTF
TRBV28	TRBJ2-5	.	.	11	TGTGCCAGCAGTTTGAGGGAGACCCAGTACTTC	CASSLRETQYF
TRBV5-6	TRBJ2-4	once	.	17	TGTGCCAGCAGCCAGCCTGCGCGAGGGCTAGCCAAAAACATTCAGTACTTC	CASSQPARGLAKNIQYF
TRBV7-8	TRBJ1-1	.	.	14	TGTGCCAGCAGCTTAGGCCAGGCGAACACTGAAGCTTTCTTT	CASSLGQANTEAFF